Listed below are T cell receptor beta chains from one sample, sequenced in a study of neurological immune-mediated disorders. TCRdb analysed the 5' RACE reads with MiXCR anew, one entry per CDR3 protein. The profile shows approximately 80,000 distinct CDR3 sequences, 5% to 6.5% of them singletons. The sample taken for sequencing was PBMCs. These receptor sequences come from an older woman with multiple sclerosis. The CDR3 runs from the conserved cysteine through the conserved F or W. The D gene is left open where the match is weak. Part of the rows lack a size; the others show once, few, many or a class for expanded clones.

v_call	j_call	clone_size	d_call	cdr3_nt	cdr3_aa
TRBV29-1	TRBJ1-2	many	.	TGCAGCGTGGGAGACGGCTATGGCTACACCTTC	CSVGDGYGYTF
TRBV3-1	TRBJ1-5	.	.	TGTGCCAGCAGCCTATCTGACACCAGCAATCAGCCCCAGCATTTT	CASSLSDTSNQPQHF
TRBV29-1	TRBJ2-1	many	.	TGCAGCGCCGGGCCCCTTGGAAGTGAGCAGTTCTTC	CSAGPLGSEQFF
TRBV15	TRBJ2-7	many	TRBD1	TGTGCCACCAGCTTACAGGGGTACGAGCAGTACTTC	CATSLQGYEQYF
TRBV20-1	TRBJ2-1	.	TRBD2	TGCAGTGCTAGCAGTGGGACTAGCGGGGGGGCTTCTTACAATGAGCAGTTCTTC	CSASSGTSGGASYNEQFF
TRBV12-3/TRBV12-4	TRBJ1-1	many	.	TGTGCCAGCAGGACCTACACTGAAGCTTTCTTT	CASRTYTEAFF
TRBV11-2	TRBJ1-1	many	.	TGTGCCAGCAGCTCCTTAGGCAGGACTGAAGCTTTCTTT	CASSSLGRTEAFF
TRBV29-1	TRBJ1-1	many	.	TGCAGCGTTCTACTGAACACTGAAGCTTTCTTT	CSVLLNTEAFF
TRBV9	TRBJ1-5	many	TRBD1	TGTGCCAGCGGGACAGTCAATCAGCCCCAGCATTTT	CASGTVNQPQHF
TRBV20-1	TRBJ1-2	many	.	TGCAGTGCTCCCCGAGGGAGACAGAGTGGCTACACCTTC	CSAPRGRQSGYTF
TRBV5-1	TRBJ2-5	many	TRBD2	TGCGCCAGCAGACGGGGGGGGTGGGCAGCCCAAGAGACCCAGTACTTC	CASRRGGWAAQETQYF
TRBV9	TRBJ2-2	many	.	TGTGCCAGCAGCGTAGACCAGGGGTCGTTAGCCGGGGAGCTGTTTTTT	CASSVDQGSLAGELFF
TRBV2	TRBJ2-2	many	TRBD1	TGTGCCAGCAGTGAACCCCGGACAGGGGGGACCGGGGAGCTGTTTTTT	CASSEPRTGGTGELFF
TRBV5-1	TRBJ2-6	many	TRBD1	TGCGCCAGCAGAACCGGACAGGGTAGCTCTGGGGCCAACGTCCTGACTTTC	CASRTGQGSSGANVLTF
TRBV20-1	TRBJ1-1	many	.	TGCAGTGCTGCCACAGGGAGGCAGGACACTGAAGCTTTCTTT	CSAATGRQDTEAFF
TRBV20-1	TRBJ2-3	many	TRBD2	TGCAGTGCTAGACTAGCGGGAGATACGCAGTATTTT	CSARLAGDTQYF
TRBV5-1	TRBJ2-2	many	TRBD1	TGCGCCAGCAGCTTGAGGACAGGGACCGGGGAGCTGTTTTTT	CASSLRTGTGELFF
TRBV6-6	TRBJ1-6	.	TRBD1	TGTGCCAGCAGTTCGCCGGGACAGGGTTATTCACCCCTCCACTTT	CASSSPGQGYSPLHF
TRBV2	TRBJ2-5	few	.	TGTGCCAGCAGTGAAGCGGGCCTCCCTCAAGAGACCCAGTACTTC	CASSEAGLPQETQYF
TRBV18	TRBJ2-1	few	.	TGTGCCAGCTCACCAAGTTCACGCCAGGGTGGCTACAATGAGCAGTTCTTC	CASSPSSRQGGYNEQFF
TRBV3-1	TRBJ1-6	many	.	TGTGCCAGCAGCCTAGGGAGTGATTCACCCCTCCACTTT	CASSLGSDSPLHF
TRBV9	TRBJ2-3	.	TRBD2	TGTGCCAGCAGCGTAGGTCGCGGGGGGGCATCTTCACACAGAGATACGCAGTATTTT	CASSVGRGGASSHRDTQYF
TRBV12-3/TRBV12-4	TRBJ2-2	many	TRBD1	TGTGCCAGCAGTCCCCTGACAGGGGAGGGGGAGCTGTTTTTT	CASSPLTGEGELFF
TRBV7-2	TRBJ1-1	many	.	TGTGCCAGCAGCAAGACGACAATAGCGTCTTTCTTT	CASSKTTIASFF
TRBV29-1	TRBJ2-7	many	TRBD1	TGCAGCGCGGGACAGGTGAGGGAGCAGTACTTC	CSAGQVREQYF
TRBV5-1	TRBJ2-3	many	TRBD2	TGCGCCAGCAGCTCGCGGACTAGCGTCACAGATACGCAGTATTTT	CASSSRTSVTDTQYF
TRBV20-1	TRBJ1-5	many	.	TGCAGTGCTAGAGGTGGCCTAGCCCCCTCTAGCAATCAGCCCCAGCATTTT	CSARGGLAPSSNQPQHF
TRBV7-2	TRBJ1-4	many	.	TGTGCCAGCAGGACAGCAACTAATGAAAAACTGTTTTTT	CASRTATNEKLFF
TRBV6-1	TRBJ2-7	many	.	TGTGCCAGCAGGCGCCTCAGGAGCTCCTACGAGCAGTACTTC	CASRRLRSSYEQYF
TRBV12-3/TRBV12-4	TRBJ2-7	many	.	TGTGCCAGCAGTTTCGGAGGGAACTACGAGCAGTACTTC	CASSFGGNYEQYF
TRBV20-1	TRBJ2-5	many	TRBD1	TGCAGTTCCCGGACAGGGGTCGGCGAGACCCAGTACTTC	CSSRTGVGETQYF
TRBV7-2	TRBJ2-5	few	.	TGTGCCAGCAGCTTGGGCTCACAGGCGCAGACCCAGTACTTC	CASSLGSQAQTQYF
TRBV11-3	TRBJ2-2	once	.	TGTGCCAACAGCTTAGATTCTAACACCGGGGAGCTGTTTTTT	CANSLDSNTGELFF
TRBV5-1	TRBJ1-2	many	TRBD1	TGCGCCAGCGGGGTGACAGGGGGCGAGAGTGGCTACACCTTC	CASGVTGGESGYTF
TRBV12-3/TRBV12-4	TRBJ1-2	many	.	TGTGCCAGCAGTTTTGTCAACTATGGCTACACCTTC	CASSFVNYGYTF
TRBV29-1	TRBJ1-1	many	.	TGCAGCGTTGTGCGGACAATGAACACTGAAGCTTTCTTT	CSVVRTMNTEAFF
TRBV7-9	TRBJ2-2	few	.	TGTGCCAGAACCGGGACAAGTAACACCGGGGAGCTGTTTTTT	CARTGTSNTGELFF
TRBV5-4	TRBJ1-6	many	TRBD1	TGTGCCAGCACCCTGGGACAGGGGAATTCACCCCTCCACTTT	CASTLGQGNSPLHF
TRBV29-1	TRBJ2-5	many	.	TGCAGCGTAGGACAAATTCAAGAGACCCAGTACTTC	CSVGQIQETQYF
TRBV6-5	TRBJ2-7	many	.	TGTGCCAGCAGTCTATATCAGAGCTCCTACGAGCAGTACTTC	CASSLYQSSYEQYF
TRBV6-5	TRBJ2-7	many	TRBD1	TGTGCCAGCAGCCCCAGGGACAGGGAGTGGCGGTACTTC	CASSPRDREWRYF
TRBV7-7	TRBJ2-7	many	.	TGTGCCAGCAGCTTAGCGAGCCGGGAGCAGTACTTC	CASSLASREQYF
TRBV12-3/TRBV12-4	TRBJ2-2	many	.	TGTGCCAGCAGTCACAGGGTCACCGGGGAGCTGTTTTTT	CASSHRVTGELFF
TRBV5-1	TRBJ2-2	many	.	TGCGCCAGCAGCCCTCCGGACATTGGGGGGGAGCTGTTTTTT	CASSPPDIGGELFF
TRBV6-1	TRBJ2-3	many	.	TGTGCCAGCAGTGAGGGAGGCGGGGCGACAGATACGCAGTATTTT	CASSEGGGATDTQYF
TRBV2	TRBJ2-7	many	TRBD1	TGTGCCAGCCGGGACAGGGGTACAAGGGAGCAGTACTTC	CASRDRGTREQYF
TRBV7-2	TRBJ1-4	many	.	TGTGCCAGCAGCTTAAATAGGGAAAAACTGTTTTTT	CASSLNREKLFF
TRBV5-1	TRBJ2-2	.	.	TGCGCCAGCAGCTTGACAGCCGCGAACACCGGGGAGCTGTTTTTT	CASSLTAANTGELFF
TRBV30	TRBJ2-7	many	TRBD1	TGTGCCTGGAGTAGGACAGGGGGCATCGGAGCGGGGGGAGGCGAGCAGTACTTC	CAWSRTGGIGAGGGEQYF
TRBV7-2	TRBJ2-1	many	TRBD2	TGTGCCAGCAGCTTAGGCCTAGCGGGGAGCTCCTACAATGAGCAGTTCTTC	CASSLGLAGSSYNEQFF
TRBV3-1	TRBJ2-1	few	TRBD1	TGTGCCAGCAGCCAAACCTACTCAGGGGGTCGGTTCTTC	CASSQTYSGGRFF
TRBV5-1	TRBJ2-2	many	.	TGCGCCAGCAGCTTTTTTTCCCGGACGGTGAACACCGGGGAGCTGTTTTTT	CASSFFSRTVNTGELFF
TRBV15	TRBJ2-3	many	TRBD1	TGTGCCACCAGCAGAGATTACGGGGGACAGGGTGATACGCAGTATTTT	CATSRDYGGQGDTQYF
TRBV20-1	TRBJ2-3	many	.	TGCAGTGTGGGGCCGCAGGATACGCAGTATTTT	CSVGPQDTQYF
TRBV10-1	TRBJ1-2	many	.	TGCGCCAGCAGTGTGACAGCTAACTATGGCTACACCTTC	CASSVTANYGYTF
TRBV5-1	TRBJ2-1	many	TRBD2	TGCGCCAGCAGCTTGGGACTAGCGGGGGAGTACAATGAGCAGTTCTTC	CASSLGLAGEYNEQFF
TRBV7-9	TRBJ2-7	many	.	TGTGCCAGCAACTACGAGGTAGGGGAGCAGTACTTC	CASNYEVGEQYF
TRBV5-6	TRBJ2-7	many	.	TGTGCCAGCAGTTTAACCTTCCTCAGCTCCTACGAGCAGTACTTC	CASSLTFLSSYEQYF
TRBV12-3/TRBV12-4	TRBJ1-4	many	.	TGTGCCAGCAGTTTAATTGGGACAACTAATGAAAAACTGTTTTTT	CASSLIGTTNEKLFF
TRBV4-2	TRBJ1-3	few	.	TGTGCCAGCAGCCAAATCCCGGGGGCCCCAGGTGGAAACACCATATATTTT	CASSQIPGAPGGNTIYF